This T cell receptor beta chain was observed in a study of shared clonotypes between healthy human individuals. Overall study: Samples came from two female and a few male donors aged 18 to 49. General study points: Richness estimates generally favored naive over memory subsets.

Both subsets, CD45RA+ naive and CD45RA-negative memory, were split from the CD4+ cells. Trimming took off 3 bases at V and 5 bases at J, with 23 bases between the two ends. This CDR3 spans 18 amino acids. The V gene's germline CDR1 is SGHTA and CDR2 FQGTGA. This clone was observed a few times. The antigen remains undetermined. An approximately 220 ng quantity of DNA, 29,000 or so T cell genomes, went into the sorted-subset replicate PCRs. Assay used: immunoSEQ multiplex PCR; TCRdb lists only in-frame clones, some missing. Altogether hundreds of thousands of clones are present, about 74% being singletons, with the ten largest covering about a tenth.

The sequenced material came from memory CD4+ T cells sorted from blood. Stated subset: CD45RA-negative fraction. V and J are TRBV7-3 and TRBJ2-1; D might be TRBD2 (6 bases). The clonotype originates from a man aged 30 to 45 in good health. This chain's CDR3 is CASSLYPLRAGNDNEQFF. The DNA for the CDR3 is TGTGCCAGCAGCTTGTACCCGCTCCGTGCGGGAAATGACAATGAGCAGTTCTTC.